The next 14 T cell receptor beta chains were all read from a single sample in a study of blood T cells in healthy people across ages. It was with a sample-barcoded 5' primer and a J-beta primer mix that a second PCR of about 6 to 11 cycles was run. TCRdb reprocessed the 5' RACE reads via MiXCR and lists one record per CDR3 protein. Here the sample spans roughly 1,500,000 distinct CDR3 sequences, roughly 40% being singletons. The sample comprised blood. Every receptor here comes from a woman in her late teens or twenties in good health.

The chain has TRBV4-2 and TRBJ2-3; TRBD2 agrees at 10 bases. The CDR3 spans 19 residues. Germline trimming cut 3 bases from V and 2 bases from J; bases unmatched to any gene: 14. The germline gives CDR1 LGHNA, CDR2 YNFKEQ. CDR3 nucleotides: TGTGCCAGCAGCCAGGTCACTGCTAGCGGGGGCGCTTACACAGATACGCAGTATTTT. This gives the protein CASSQVTASGGAYTDTQYF.

This chain joins TRBV7-3 and TRBJ1-2; D possibly corresponds to TRBD1 (5 bases). Looked up from germline, CDR1 is SGHTA and CDR2 is FQGTGA. This CDR3 has 14 residues. The germline V and J ends were trimmed by 10 bases and 4 bases, with 19 bases remaining between them. CDR3 nucleotides: TGTGCCACCCGGCGGGACTCAGGCACCTATGGCTACACCTTC. Translated, it gives CATRRDSGTYGYTF. The full variable domain, completed using reference TRBV7-3 and TRBJ1-2, is GAGVSQTPSNKVTEKGKYVELRCDPISGHTALYWYRQSLGQGPEFLIYFQGTGAADDSGLPNDRFFAVRPEGSVSTLKIQRTERGDSAVYLCATRRDSGTYGYTFGSGTRLTVV.

J is TRBJ2-5 and V is TRBV7-2, with 10 bases matching TRBD2. V dropped 4 bases and J dropped 11; count of bases not matched to a gene: 10. This CDR3 is built from 14 residues. Germline CDR1 reads SGHTA; CDR2 reads FQGNSA. CDR3 region: CASSSSGRIDEQYF. The DNA for the CDR3 is TGTGCCAGCAGCTCTAGCGGGAGAATCGATGAGCAGTACTTC.

This clonotype was seen a few times. This chain links TRBV7-4 with TRBJ2-2, with unresolved D. Trimming took off 9 bases at V and 5 bases at J, with 4 bases between the two ends. Germline V gene sequence: CDR1 SGHVT, CDR2 SQSDAQ. The CDR3 extends over 10 amino acids. The DNA of the CDR3 is TGTGCCAGGGCAACCGGGGAGCTGTTTTTT. Protein product: CARATGELFF.

This clonotype was observed once. A read error may explain this, as a much larger clone is one base away. The CDR3 region is CVSSLTLGQLSAYEQYF. The CDR3 coding sequence is TGTGTCAGCAGCTTAACCCTGGGACAGCTTTCGGCCTACGAGCAGTACTTC. The chain uses TRBV7-8 and TRBJ2-7; the match to TRBD1 covers 7 bases. There are 17 residues in the CDR3. Germline lookup yields CDR1 SGHVS and CDR2 FQNEAQ. Using reference TRBV7-8 and TRBJ2-7 for the parts outside the CDR3, the full variable domain is GAGVSQSPRYKVAKRGQDVALRCDPISGHVSLFWYQQALGQGPEFLTYFQNEAQLDKSGLPSDRFFAERPEGSVSTLKIQRTQQEDSAVYLCVSSLTLGQLSAYEQYFGPGTRLTVT.

This clonotype was counted a few times. The chain couples TRBV20-1 to TRBJ2-4; 12 bases are shared with TRBD2. Trimming cost V 6 bases and J 5 bases; bases outside gene matches: 2. Germline CDR1 is DFQATT and CDR2 is SNEGSKA (reference sequence). The CDR3 totals 13 residues. CDR3 loop: CSARLAGENIQYF. CDR3 nucleotide sequence: TGCAGTGCGAGACTAGCGGGGGAAAACATTCAGTACTTC.

The J gene is TRBJ2-7, the V gene TRBV12-3 or TRBV12-4, with a weak D call TRBD1 (7 bases). The CDR3 has 15 amino acids. V lost 1 base to trimming and J lost 7 bases, with 17 bases between them. This CDR3 reads CASSLVGQAAGEQYF. The DNA for the CDR3 is TGTGCCAGCAGTTTAGTAGGACAGGCAGCGGGTGAGCAGTACTTC.

The rearrangement joins TRBV7-8 to TRBJ2-5; 8 positions agree with TRBD1. Germline V gene sequence: CDR1 SGHVS, CDR2 FQNEAQ. V lost 5 bases, J lost 13 bases, and 12 bases stayed unmatched. The CDR3 runs 13 residues. In DNA, the CDR3 is TGTGCCAGCAGCGCCCGGACAGGGCGGGGTAGGTACTTC. It codes for CASSARTGRGRYF. The full variable domain, rest sourced from reference TRBV7-8 and TRBJ2-5, is GAGVSQSPRYKVAKRGQDVALRCDPISGHVSLFWYQQALGQGPEFLTYFQNEAQLDKSGLPSDRFFAERPEGSVSTLKIQRTQQEDSAVYLCASSARTGRGRYFGPGTRLLVL.

This clonotype was observed once. The rearrangement joins TRBV20-1 to TRBJ2-5; TRBD2 matches 10 bases. The J segment lost 5 bases and the V segment lost 6 bases, leaving 6 bases of the junction unmatched. This CDR3 has 13 amino acids. The germline CDR1 and CDR2 sequences are DFQATT and SNEGSKA (reference sequence). CDR3 sequence: CSAWSGRVETQYF. In nucleotides, the CDR3 is TGCAGTGCCTGGAGCGGGAGGGTGGAGACCCAGTACTTC.

This rearrangement joins TRBV20-1 to TRBJ2-1, with unresolved D. CDR1 and CDR2 from the germline V gene are DFQATT and SNEGSKA (reference sequence). The ends were cut back, 1 base at V and 9 bases at J, with 10 bases in the middle. The CDR3 consists of 12 residues. The CDR3 DNA is TGCAGTGCTAGAGCAGCCGGTCGTGAGCAGTTCTTC. It specifies CSARAAGREQFF.

The chain has TRBV12-3 or TRBV12-4 and TRBJ2-7, with 9 bases that match TRBD2. Germline trimming cut 5 bases from V and 0 bases from J; bases unmatched to any gene: 11. This CDR3 contains 17 residues. In nucleotides, the CDR3 is TGTGCCAGCAGTGCTTTCGGGCTAGCGGGATACTCCTACGAGCAGTACTTC. This encodes CASSAFGLAGYSYEQYF.

J is TRBJ2-1 and V is TRBV11-2, with D possibly called TRBD1 or TRBD2 (6 bases each). Germline V CDR1 and CDR2: SGHAT, FQNNGV. This CDR3 is 17 amino acids long. Trimming removed 0 bases at V and 14 bases at J, with 26 bases between. The CDR3 here is CASSLDVTPLGGNLEFF. The DNA of the CDR3 is TGTGCCAGCAGCTTAGATGTTACACCCCTCGGGGGCAATTTGGAGTTCTTC.

In the case of this clonotype: Its ends do not fully match the called genes, so a read error is possible. V usage is TRBV5-1 and J usage is TRBJ2-1; D tentatively fits TRBD1 or TRBD2 (5 bases each). This CDR3 contains 13 residues. In germline, CDR1 is SGHRS, CDR2 YFSETQ. DNA for the CDR3: TGCGTCAGCGGTCAGGGCCGGGATAAAGAGCAGTTCTTC. It translates to CVSGQGRDKEQFF. The whole variable domain, remainder taken from reference TRBV5-1 and TRBJ2-1, is KAGVTQTPRYLIKTRGQQVTLSCSPISGHRSVSWYQQTPGQGLQFLFEYFSETQRNKGNFPGRFSGRQFSNSRSEMNVSTLELGDSALYLCVSGQGRDKEQFFGPGTRLTVL.

This clonotype occurred a few times. The rearrangement uses TRBV12-3 or TRBV12-4 and TRBJ2-5, with 8 bases fitting TRBD1. V was pared by 6 bases and J by 11 bases, with 14 bases of the junction left unmatched. This CDR3 spans 14 amino acids. CDR3 protein: CASSPTRTGWQQYF. The CDR3 bases are TGTGCCAGCAGCCCGACCCGGACAGGGTGGCAACAGTACTTC.